This entry lists 10 T cell receptor beta chains sequenced from one sample in a study of PD-L1 blockade in urothelial cancer. Clones were read by immunoSEQ multiplex PCR, and TCRdb kept only the in-frame ones, dropping some. In the table there are about 24,000 clones, roughly 84% of which are singletons. This specimen was PBMCs, taken around atezolizumab (anti-PD-L1) treatment. Receptors originate from a man between 65 and 85 years old with urothelial cancer.

The chain carries TRBV18 and TRBJ2-1; D not resolved. The CDR3 spans 12 residues. V gave up 2 bases and J gave up 8 bases, with 7 bases separating them. CDR1 and CDR2 from the germline V gene are KGHSH and LQKENI. The CDR3 DNA reads TGTGCCAGCTCACCAGAGGAACATGAGCAGTTCTTC. This sequence encodes CASSPEEHEQFF. The whole variable domain, remainder taken from reference TRBV18 and TRBJ2-1, is NAGVMQNPRHLVRRRGQEARLRCSPMKGHSHVYWYRQLPEEGLKFMVYLQKENIIDESGMPKERFSAEFPKEGPSILRIQQVVRGDSAAYFCASSPEEHEQFFGPGTRLTVL.

This chain uses TRBV5-5 with TRBJ1-5; no clear D. The CDR3 length is 14 residues. Germline CDR1 reads SGHKS; CDR2 reads YYEKEE (reference sequence). V was clipped by 0 bases and J by 7 bases, with 11 bases between them. In nucleotides, the CDR3 is TGTGCCAGCAGCTTGGATACGGGTTGGCAGCCCCAGCATTTT. It encodes CASSLDTGWQPQHF.

This clone was picked up one time. The DNA for the CDR3 is TGTGCCAGCAGTTTAAATCCGTGGAGCGGGAGGTTCTACAATGAGCAGTTCTTC. This translates into CASSLNPWSGRFYNEQFF. V and J are TRBV27 and TRBJ2-1, with 9 bases lining up with TRBD2. Germline trimming cut 2 bases from V and 3 bases from J; bases unmatched to any gene: 11. Germline values: CDR1 MNHEY, CDR2 SMNVEV (reference sequence). The CDR3 is 18 amino acids.

V usage is TRBV28 and J usage is TRBJ2-2, with 7 positions matching TRBD1. CDR1 is MDHEN, CDR2 SYDVKM, per germline. J was trimmed by 5 bases and V by 5 bases; bases with no gene match: 11. The CDR3 sequence is 16 residues long. CDR3 nucleotides: TGTGCCAGCAGTCCATCCCCGGGACAGAAGACCGGGGAGCTGTTTTTT. The encoded protein is CASSPSPGQKTGELFF.

This clone was counted a few times. The gene calls are TRBV2 and TRBJ2-5; D remains unclear. Germline CDR1 and CDR2: SNHLY and FYNNEI. There are 11 residues in the CDR3. V gave up 2 bases and J gave up 5 bases, with 3 bases separating them. In DNA, the CDR3 is TGTGCCAGCAGTGAACTGGAGACCCAGTACTTC. Amino acids: CASSELETQYF.

CDR3 loop: CASSLWSGGGEQYF. The CDR3 coding sequence is TGTGCCAGCAGCTTATGGTCAGGGGGTGGGGAGCAGTACTTC. V and J are TRBV11-2 and TRBJ2-7; TRBD1 matches at 7 bases. The germline gives CDR1 SGHAT, CDR2 FQNNGV. V lost 2 bases, J lost 7 bases, and 8 bases stayed unmatched. The CDR3 sequence is 14 residues long. Filled out from reference TRBV11-2 and TRBJ2-7, the complete variable domain reads EAGVAQSPRYKIIEKRQSVAFWCNPISGHATLYWYQQILGQGPKLLIQFQNNGVVDDSQLPKDRFSAERLKGVDSTLKIQPAKLEDSAVYLCASSLWSGGGEQYFGPGTRLTVT.

In regard to this clone: The junction differs from germline at one of its ends, possibly a read error. The CDR3 DNA follows: TGTGCCAGCACTTTAAGGGGGATGGGCACCGGGGAGCTGTTTTTT. Translating it yields CASTLRGMGTGELFF. The rearrangement uses TRBV27 and TRBJ2-2; the D gene is possibly TRBD1 (6 bases). The CDR3 has 15 amino acids. Germline CDR1 MNHEY, CDR2 SMNVEV (reference sequence).

V usage is TRBV4-1 and J usage is TRBJ2-3, with 14 bases identical to TRBD2. Looked up from germline, CDR1 is MGHRA and CDR2 is YSYEKL. J lost 5 bases, V lost 4 bases, and 5 bases had no gene match. This CDR3 is built from 16 residues. CDR3 coding DNA: TGCGCCAGCAGCCGACGACTAGCGGGAGGGGAAGATACGCAGTATTTT. Translation gives CASSRRLAGGEDTQYF.

The chain recombines TRBV15 with TRBJ1-5; 8 nucleotides line up with TRBD1. The CDR3 length is 20 residues. Trimming removed 4 bases from V and 0 bases from J; junction bases left unmatched: 17. Germline V lookup: CDR1 LNHNV, CDR2 YYDKDF (reference sequence). The CDR3 DNA reads TGTGCCACCAGCATGCCAGAGGTGTGGGACAGGAGATATAGCAATCAGCCCCAGCATTTT. Translation: CATSMPEVWDRRYSNQPQHF.

The chain uses TRBV18 and TRBJ1-4; possibly TRBD1 for D (6 bases). The length of the CDR3 is 17 residues. The V gene's germline CDR1 is KGHSH and CDR2 LQKENI. V lost 3 bases and J 0 bases, leaving 14 bases between the germline ends. The CDR3: CASSPGGSGATNEKLFF. The DNA for the CDR3 is TGTGCCAGCTCACCTGGCGGGTCAGGGGCAACTAATGAAAAACTGTTTTTT.